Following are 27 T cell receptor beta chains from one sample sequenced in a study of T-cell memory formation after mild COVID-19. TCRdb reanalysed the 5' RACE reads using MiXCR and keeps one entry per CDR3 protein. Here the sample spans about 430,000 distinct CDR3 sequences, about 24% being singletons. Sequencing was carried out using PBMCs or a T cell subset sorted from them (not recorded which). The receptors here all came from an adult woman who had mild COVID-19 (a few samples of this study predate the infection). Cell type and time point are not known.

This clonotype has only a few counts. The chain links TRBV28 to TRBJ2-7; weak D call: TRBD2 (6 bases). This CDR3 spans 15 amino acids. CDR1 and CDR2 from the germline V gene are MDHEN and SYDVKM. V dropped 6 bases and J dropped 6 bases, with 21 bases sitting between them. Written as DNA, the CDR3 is TGTGCCAGCAGCCTTCCACTAGCCGGCCGGAGCGAGCAGTACTTC. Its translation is CASSLPLAGRSEQYF.

CDR3 DNA: TGTGCCAGCACCACCGGGACAACCTACGAGCAGTACTTC. Translated: CASTTGTTYEQYF. The chain uses TRBV6-2 or TRBV6-3 and TRBJ2-7; a possible D gene is TRBD1 (6 bases). The CDR3 length is 13 residues. V shed 7 bases and J shed 2 bases, with 12 bases lying between them. Germline V gene lookup returns CDR1 MNHEY and CDR2 SVGEGT.

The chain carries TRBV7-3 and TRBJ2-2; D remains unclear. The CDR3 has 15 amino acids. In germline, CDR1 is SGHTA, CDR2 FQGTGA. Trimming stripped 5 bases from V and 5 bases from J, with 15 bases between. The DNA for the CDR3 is TGTGCCAGCAGCGTCCTGGGCGGAACTACCGGGGAGCTGTTTTTT. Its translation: CASSVLGGTTGELFF. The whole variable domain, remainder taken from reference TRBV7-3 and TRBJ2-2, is GAGVSQTPSNKVTEKGKYVELRCDPISGHTALYWYRQSLGQGPEFLIYFQGTGAADDSGLPNDRFFAVRPEGSVSTLKIQRTERGDSAVYLCASSVLGGTTGELFFGEGSRLTVL.

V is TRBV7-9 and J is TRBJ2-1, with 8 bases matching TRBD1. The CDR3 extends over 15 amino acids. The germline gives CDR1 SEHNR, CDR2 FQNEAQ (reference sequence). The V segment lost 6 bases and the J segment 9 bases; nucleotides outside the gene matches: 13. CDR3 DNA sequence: TGTGCCAGCAGACCCCGGACAGGGAATGTAGGTGAGCAGTTCTTC. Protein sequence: CASRPRTGNVGEQFF.

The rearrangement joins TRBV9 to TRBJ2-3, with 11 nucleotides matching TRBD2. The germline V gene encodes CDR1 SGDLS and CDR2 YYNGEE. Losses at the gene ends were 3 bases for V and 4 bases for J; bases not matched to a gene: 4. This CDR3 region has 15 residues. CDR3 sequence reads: CASSDSGGAADTQYF. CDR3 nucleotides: TGTGCCAGCAGCGATAGCGGGGGGGCGGCAGATACGCAGTATTTT. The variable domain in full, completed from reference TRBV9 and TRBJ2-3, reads DSGVTQTPKHLITATGQRVTLRCSPRSGDLSVYWYQQSLDQGLQFLIQYYNGEERAKGNILERFSAQQFPDLHSELNLSSLELGDSALYFCASSDSGGAADTQYFGPGTRLTVL.

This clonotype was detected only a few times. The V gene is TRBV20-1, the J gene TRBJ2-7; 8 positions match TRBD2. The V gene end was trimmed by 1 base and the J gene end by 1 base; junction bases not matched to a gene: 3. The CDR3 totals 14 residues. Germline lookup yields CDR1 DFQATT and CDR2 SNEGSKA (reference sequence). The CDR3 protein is CSARVPSGSYEQYF. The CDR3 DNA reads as TGCAGTGCTAGAGTCCCTAGCGGGTCCTACGAGCAGTACTTC.

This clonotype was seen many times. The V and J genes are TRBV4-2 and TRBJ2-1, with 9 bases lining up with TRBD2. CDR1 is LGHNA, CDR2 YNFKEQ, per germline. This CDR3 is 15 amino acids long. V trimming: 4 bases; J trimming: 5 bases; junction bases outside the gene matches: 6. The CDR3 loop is CASSPGLAEHNEQFF. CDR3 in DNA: TGTGCCAGCAGCCCGGGACTAGCAGAACACAATGAGCAGTTCTTC.

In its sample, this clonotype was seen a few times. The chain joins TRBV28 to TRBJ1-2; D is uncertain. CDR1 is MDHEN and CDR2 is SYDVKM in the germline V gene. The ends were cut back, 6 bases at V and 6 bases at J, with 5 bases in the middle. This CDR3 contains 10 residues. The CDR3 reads CASRFNGYTF. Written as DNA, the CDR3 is TGTGCCAGCAGATTTAATGGCTACACCTTC.

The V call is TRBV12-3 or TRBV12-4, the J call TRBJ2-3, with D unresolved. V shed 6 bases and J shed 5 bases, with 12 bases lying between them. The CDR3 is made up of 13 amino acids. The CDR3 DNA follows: TGTGCCAGCAGACTCGGGCCCCAAGATACGCAGTATTTT. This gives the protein CASRLGPQDTQYF.

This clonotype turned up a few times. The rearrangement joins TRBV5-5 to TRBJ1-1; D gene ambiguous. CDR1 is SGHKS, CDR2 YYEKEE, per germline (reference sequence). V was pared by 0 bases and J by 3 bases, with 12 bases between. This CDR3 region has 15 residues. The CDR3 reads CASSLGMKADTEAFF. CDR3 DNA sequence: TGTGCCAGCAGCTTGGGAATGAAGGCGGACACTGAAGCTTTCTTT. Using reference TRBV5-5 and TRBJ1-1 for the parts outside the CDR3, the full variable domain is DAGVTQSPTHLIKTRGQQVTLRCSPISGHKSVSWYQQVLGQGPQFIFQYYEKEERGRGNFPDRFSARQFPNYSSELNVNALLLGDSALYLCASSLGMKADTEAFFGQGTRLTVV.

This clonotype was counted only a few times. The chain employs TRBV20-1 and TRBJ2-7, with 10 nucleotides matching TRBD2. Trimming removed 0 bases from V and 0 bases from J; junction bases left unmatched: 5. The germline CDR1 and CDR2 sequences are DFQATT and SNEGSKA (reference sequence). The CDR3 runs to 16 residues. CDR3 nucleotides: TGCAGTGCTAGAGATTTACTAGCGGGGACCTCCTACGAGCAGTACTTC. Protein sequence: CSARDLLAGTSYEQYF.

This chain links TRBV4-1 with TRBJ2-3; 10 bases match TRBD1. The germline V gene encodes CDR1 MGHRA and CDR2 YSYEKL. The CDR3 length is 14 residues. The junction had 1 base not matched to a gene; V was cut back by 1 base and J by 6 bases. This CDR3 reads CASSQGTGGDTQYF. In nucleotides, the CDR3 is TGCGCCAGCAGCCAAGGGACAGGGGGGGATACGCAGTATTTT.

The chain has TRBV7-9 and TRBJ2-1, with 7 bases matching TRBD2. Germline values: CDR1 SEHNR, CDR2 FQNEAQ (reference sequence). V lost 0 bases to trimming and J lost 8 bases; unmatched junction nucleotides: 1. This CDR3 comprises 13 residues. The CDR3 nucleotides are TGTGCCAGCAGCTTAGCGCGGGAGTATGAGCAGTTCTTC. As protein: CASSLAREYEQFF.

This CDR3 is CASSLGIVSLDTQYF. The CDR3 DNA reads as TGTGCCAGCAGCTTAGGAATTGTAAGTCTGGATACGCAGTATTTT. V gene TRBV11-1 combines with J gene TRBJ2-3, with D hard to call. V was shortened by 1 base and J by 6 bases, with 14 bases between the two germline ends. The germline gives CDR1 SGHAT, CDR2 FQDESV (reference sequence). The CDR3 spans 15 residues.

The CDR3: CSAGVKNTEAFF. The DNA of the CDR3 is TGCAGTGCTGGAGTTAAGAACACTGAAGCTTTCTTT. The rearrangement joins TRBV20-1 to TRBJ1-1, with D hard to call. The CDR3 runs to 12 residues. The V gene's germline CDR1 is DFQATT and CDR2 SNEGSKA (reference sequence). Trimming took off 5 bases at V and 1 base at J, with 8 bases between the two ends.

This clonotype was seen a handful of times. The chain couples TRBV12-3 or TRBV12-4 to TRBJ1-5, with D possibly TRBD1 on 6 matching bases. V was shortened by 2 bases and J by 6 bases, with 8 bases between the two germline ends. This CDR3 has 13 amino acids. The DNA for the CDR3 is TGTGCCAGCAGTTTAAAGGGGGTTCAGCCCCAGCATTTT. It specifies CASSLKGVQPQHF.

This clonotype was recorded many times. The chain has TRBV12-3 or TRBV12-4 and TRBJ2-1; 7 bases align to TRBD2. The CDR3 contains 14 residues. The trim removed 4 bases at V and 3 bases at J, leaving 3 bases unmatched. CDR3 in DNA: TGTGCCAGCAGTTCGGGAGGTCGCTACAATGAGCAGTTCTTC. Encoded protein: CASSSGGRYNEQFF.

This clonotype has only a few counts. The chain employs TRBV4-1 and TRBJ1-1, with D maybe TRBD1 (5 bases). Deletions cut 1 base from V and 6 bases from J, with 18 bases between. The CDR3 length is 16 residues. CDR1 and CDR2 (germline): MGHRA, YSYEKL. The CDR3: CASSQGGARMDAEAFF. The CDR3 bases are TGCGCCAGCAGCCAAGGAGGGGCGCGGATGGACGCTGAAGCTTTCTTT.

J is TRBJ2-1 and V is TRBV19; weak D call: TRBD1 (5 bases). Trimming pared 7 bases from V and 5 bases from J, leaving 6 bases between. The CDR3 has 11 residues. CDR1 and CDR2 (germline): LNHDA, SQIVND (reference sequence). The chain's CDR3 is CASTGNNEQFF. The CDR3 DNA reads TGTGCCAGTACAGGGAACAATGAGCAGTTCTTC.

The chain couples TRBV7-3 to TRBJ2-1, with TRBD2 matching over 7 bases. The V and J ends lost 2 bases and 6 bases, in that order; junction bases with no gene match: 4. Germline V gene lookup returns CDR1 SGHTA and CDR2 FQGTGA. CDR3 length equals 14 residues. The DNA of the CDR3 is TGTGCCAGCAGCTTAGCGGGAGTAATCAATGAGCAGTTCTTC. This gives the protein CASSLAGVINEQFF.

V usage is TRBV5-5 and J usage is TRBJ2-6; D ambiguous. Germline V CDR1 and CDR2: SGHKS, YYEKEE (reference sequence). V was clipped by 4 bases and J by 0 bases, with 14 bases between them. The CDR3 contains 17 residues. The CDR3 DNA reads TGTGCCAGCAGCCCCCCGGGTCTGGACTCTGGGGCCAACGTCCTGACTTTC. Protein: CASSPPGLDSGANVLTF.

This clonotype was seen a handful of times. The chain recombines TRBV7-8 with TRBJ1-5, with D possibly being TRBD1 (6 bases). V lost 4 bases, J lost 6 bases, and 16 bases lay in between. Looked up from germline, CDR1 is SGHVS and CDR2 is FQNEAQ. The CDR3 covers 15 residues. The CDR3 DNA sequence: TGTGCCAGCAGCTCACCGGGCATAGGGGGTCAGCCCCAGCATTTT. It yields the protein CASSSPGIGGQPQHF.

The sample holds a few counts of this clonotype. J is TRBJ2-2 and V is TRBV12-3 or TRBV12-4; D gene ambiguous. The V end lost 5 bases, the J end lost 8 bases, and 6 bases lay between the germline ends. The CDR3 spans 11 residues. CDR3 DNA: TGTGCCAGCAGTCCCCGGGGGGAGCTGTTTTTT. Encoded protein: CASSPRGELFF.

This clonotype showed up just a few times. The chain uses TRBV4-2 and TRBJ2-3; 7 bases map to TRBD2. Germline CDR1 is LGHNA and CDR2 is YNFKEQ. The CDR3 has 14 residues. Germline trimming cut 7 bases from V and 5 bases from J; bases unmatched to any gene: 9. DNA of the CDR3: TGTGCCAGCATGGGGGAGGGAAGGGGAGATACGCAGTATTTT. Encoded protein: CASMGEGRGDTQYF.

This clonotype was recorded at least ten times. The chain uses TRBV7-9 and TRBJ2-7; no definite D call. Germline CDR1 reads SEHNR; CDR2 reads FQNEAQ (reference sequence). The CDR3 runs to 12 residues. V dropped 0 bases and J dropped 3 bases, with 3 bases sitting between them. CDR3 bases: TGTGCCAGCAGCTTAGCGGACTACGAGCAGTACTTC. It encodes CASSLADYEQYF.

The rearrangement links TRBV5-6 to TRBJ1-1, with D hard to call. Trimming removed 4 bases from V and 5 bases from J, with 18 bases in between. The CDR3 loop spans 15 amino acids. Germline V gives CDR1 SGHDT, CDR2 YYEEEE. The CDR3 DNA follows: TGTGCCAGCAGCCCCCTTGCGGGGTCAGGAACTGAAGCTTTCTTT. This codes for CASSPLAGSGTEAFF.

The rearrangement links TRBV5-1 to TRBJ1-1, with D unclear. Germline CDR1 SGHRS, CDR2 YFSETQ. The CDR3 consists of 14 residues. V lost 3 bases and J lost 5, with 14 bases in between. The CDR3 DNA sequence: TGCGCCAGCAGCTCCTACGACCTGGGAACTGAAGCTTTCTTT. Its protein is CASSSYDLGTEAFF.